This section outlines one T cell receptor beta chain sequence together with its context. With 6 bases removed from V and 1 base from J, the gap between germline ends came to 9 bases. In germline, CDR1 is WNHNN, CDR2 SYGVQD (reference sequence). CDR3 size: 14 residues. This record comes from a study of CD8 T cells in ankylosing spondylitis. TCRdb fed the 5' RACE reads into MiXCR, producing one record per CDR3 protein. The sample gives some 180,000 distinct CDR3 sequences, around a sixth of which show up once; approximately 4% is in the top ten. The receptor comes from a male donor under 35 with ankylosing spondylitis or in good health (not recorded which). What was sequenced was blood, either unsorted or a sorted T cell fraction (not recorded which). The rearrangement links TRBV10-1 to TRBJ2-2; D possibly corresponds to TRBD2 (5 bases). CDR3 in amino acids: CASRGSLNTGELFF. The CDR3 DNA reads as TGCGCCAGCAGAGGGAGTTTGAACACCGGGGAGCTGTTTTTT.